These 13 T cell receptor beta chains were all obtained from the same sample, sequenced in a study of vaccination effects on CD4 cells after COVID-19 (dated 2022 in TCRdb). Library preparation was by the immunoSEQ multiplex PCR assay. TCRdb retrieved this table from immuneACCESS and kept in-frame rearrangements only. Not all clones are present; in checked studies, unresolved V genes account for under half, and no reason is known for the remainder. This sample comprises tens of thousands of clones, roughly 75% of them detected only once. Of the sample, 11% falls within the top ten clones. After around 10 days of culture, CD4+ T cells were isolated with the EasySep CD4+ T cell isolation kit. For these TCRs, the target antigens are not known. The sample consisted of CD4+ T cells from PBMCs cultured without peptide, taken before COVID-19 vaccination. These receptors all stem from a human donor who received a COVID-19 vaccine.

The V and J genes are TRBV19 and TRBJ1-5, with 9 bases fitting TRBD1. J was trimmed by 7 bases and V by 4 bases; bases with no gene match: 11. This CDR3 spans 16 amino acids. Per germline, CDR1 LNHDA and CDR2 SQIVND (reference sequence). CDR3 bases: TGTGCCAGTAGTAAAGGGACAGGGACGGCGGGCCAGCCCCAGCATTTT. Translation: CASSKGTGTAGQPQHF.

V is TRBV4-2 and J is TRBJ1-1; no reliable D call. V was clipped by 0 bases and J by 5 bases, with 13 bases between them. This CDR3 spans 15 amino acids. Germline CDR1 LGHNA, CDR2 YNFKEQ. For the CDR3, the DNA is TGTGCCAGCAGCCAAGATCCTGCGGGAGGTACTGAAGCTTTCTTT. Its translation: CASSQDPAGGTEAFF.

The chain links TRBV2 to TRBJ2-7; D possibly corresponds to TRBD2 (6 bases). This CDR3 spans 11 amino acids. V was trimmed by 8 bases and J by 2 bases, leaving 7 bases between them. CDR1 is SNHLY and CDR2 is FYNNEI in the germline V gene. In DNA, the CDR3 is TGTGCCAGCTCGGGAGCCTACGAGCAGTACTTC. The encoded protein is CASSGAYEQYF.

This chain connects TRBV5-5 to TRBJ1-2; TRBD1 is a possible D gene (5 bases). V lost 1 base to trimming and J lost 3 bases, with 16 bases between them. CDR1 is SGHKS and CDR2 is YYEKEE in the germline V gene (reference sequence). The CDR3 loop spans 16 amino acids. For the CDR3, the DNA is TGTGCCAGCAGCTTGCAGGCAGGGCGACGTGACTATGGCTACACCTTC. This sequence encodes CASSLQAGRRDYGYTF.

This clone was picked up one time. The chain recombines TRBV6-1 with TRBJ2-3, with 9 bases that match TRBD1. There are 16 residues in the CDR3. V was clipped by 4 bases and J by 4 bases; unmatched bases: 9. The germline CDR1 and CDR2 sequences are MNHNS and SASEGT. For the CDR3, the DNA is TGTGCCAGCAGTGGTCCGGGACAGGGAGTAGCAGATACGCAGTATTTT. Translating it yields CASSGPGQGVADTQYF.

The chain employs TRBV18 and TRBJ1-5, with 10 bases aligning to TRBD1. Trimming cost V 6 bases and J 7 bases; bases outside gene matches: 9. The CDR3 spans 15 residues. Germline V gene lookup returns CDR1 KGHSH and CDR2 LQKENI. For the CDR3, the DNA is TGTGCCAGCTCCCCCGGGACAGGGGAGATCCAGCCCCAGCATTTT. It codes for CASSPGTGEIQPQHF.

This clone showed up just a few times. The chain couples TRBV14 to TRBJ1-1; 9 nucleotides match TRBD1. There are 17 residues in the CDR3. V was clipped by 1 base and J by 6 bases; unmatched bases: 12. CDR1 SGHDN and CDR2 FVKESK come from the germline V gene. CDR3 sequence: CASSQVRWDRVWAEAFF. The CDR3 bases are TGTGCCAGCAGCCAAGTACGCTGGGACAGGGTTTGGGCTGAAGCTTTCTTT. Variable domain in full (rest from reference TRBV14 and TRBJ1-1): EAGVTQFPSHSVIEKGQTVTLRCDPISGHDNLYWYRRVMGKEIKFLLHFVKESKQDESGMPNNRFLAERTGGTYSTLKVQPAELEDSGVYFCASSQVRWDRVWAEAFFGQGTRLTVV.

This clone was counted once. This chain uses TRBV5-1 with TRBJ1-1, with D perhaps matching TRBD1 (5 bases). There are 13 residues in the CDR3. In germline, CDR1 is SGHRS, CDR2 YFSETQ. V was pared by 5 bases and J by 1 base, with 9 bases between. The CDR3 DNA sequence: TGCGCCAGCAGACAGGCTACGAACACTGAAGCTTTCTTT. It specifies CASRQATNTEAFF.

This chain joins TRBV13 and TRBJ2-7, with D possibly being TRBD1 (6 bases). The CDR3 length is 15 residues. Germline V lookup: CDR1 PRHDT, CDR2 FYEKMQ (reference sequence). The V end was cut by 4 bases, the J end by 0 bases, with 13 bases between. CDR3 bases: TGTGCCAGCAGCTCACAGGGTAGGGCCTCCTACGAGCAGTACTTC. This encodes CASSSQGRASYEQYF.

This chain connects TRBV4-1 to TRBJ1-4, with a possible D match to TRBD1 (5 bases). The CDR3 contains 15 residues. The V end lost 4 bases, the J end lost 7 bases, and 16 bases lay between the germline ends. In germline, CDR1 is MGHRA, CDR2 YSYEKL. CDR3 amino acids: CASSPSPQTAEKLFF. For the CDR3, the DNA is TGCGCCAGCAGCCCTTCACCCCAGACAGCTGAAAAACTGTTTTTT.

The chain joins TRBV10-3 to TRBJ2-7, with 7 bases fitting TRBD2. CDR1 is ENHRY, CDR2 SYGVKD, per germline. The CDR3 extends over 15 amino acids. J lost 3 bases, V lost 6 bases, and 11 bases had no gene match. The CDR3 spells CAIRGAGHKIYEQYF. DNA of the CDR3: TGTGCCATCAGGGGAGCGGGGCACAAGATCTACGAGCAGTACTTC.

The chain has TRBV6-5 and TRBJ2-5, with D possibly called TRBD1 or TRBD2 (5 bases each). Trimming stripped 3 bases from V and 5 bases from J, with 10 bases between. Germline CDR1 and CDR2: MNHEY and SVGAGI. The CDR3 spans 13 residues. The CDR3 DNA reads as TGTGCCAGCAGTTATTTTGAGGGGGAGACCCAGTACTTC. As protein: CASSYFEGETQYF.

This chain links TRBV19 with TRBJ1-5, with a tentative D call TRBD1 (5 bases). Germline V gene data show CDR1 as LNHDA and CDR2 as SQIVND (reference sequence). The CDR3 covers 15 residues. The V end was cut by 4 bases, the J end by 4 bases, with 14 bases between. The CDR3 DNA sequence: TGTGCCAGTAGTAGGGAGGGGACTGGTAATCAGCCCCAGCATTTT. Amino acid sequence: CASSREGTGNQPQHF. The entire variable domain, with the rest obtained from reference TRBV19 and TRBJ1-5, is as follows: DGGITQSPKYLFRKEGQNVTLSCEQNLNHDAMYWYRQDPGQGLRLIYYSQIVNDFQKGDIAEGYSVSREKKESFPLTVTSAQKNPTAFYLCASSREGTGNQPQHFGDGTRLSIL.